The 13 T cell receptor beta chains in this list originate from one sample, sequenced in a study of OX40 agonist ivuxolimab in advanced cancers. The protocol was immunoSEQ multiplex PCR, while the TCRdb copy is restricted to in-frame clones and leaves out a portion. The table records about 77,000 clones, over 85% of them present only once. The sequences come from CD4+ or CD8+ T cells sorted from blood, collected in a trial of the OX40 agonist ivuxolimab. Source of these receptors: an adult with an advanced solid tumor such as melanoma, head and neck, liver or kidney cancer.

CDR3 sequence: CASSQGQPGTNEKLFF. The CDR3 nucleotides read TGTGCCAGCAGCCAGGGACAGCCGGGAACTAATGAAAAACTGTTTTTT. The rearrangement joins TRBV7-6 to TRBJ1-4, with TRBD1 matching 7 bases. Germline V lookup: CDR1 SGHVS, CDR2 FNYEAQ. This CDR3 is 16 amino acids long. V was pared by 5 bases and J by 1 base, with 7 bases of the junction left unmatched.

The genes are TRBV7-9 and TRBJ2-5, with 10 bases aligning to TRBD2. The V and J ends lost 5 bases and 4 bases, in that order; junction bases with no gene match: 10. Germline V lookup: CDR1 SEHNR, CDR2 FQNEAQ (reference sequence). This CDR3 spans 16 amino acids. This chain's CDR3 is CASSILAGVMGETQYF. In nucleotides, the CDR3 is TGTGCCAGCAGCATTCTAGCGGGGGTTATGGGAGAGACCCAGTACTTC.

This clone was detected only once. V and J are TRBV5-1 and TRBJ2-7; TRBD1 agrees at 9 bases. V shed 4 bases, J shed 5 bases, and the junction held 7 bases outside the gene matches. This CDR3 contains 14 residues. The germline CDR1 and CDR2 sequences are SGHRS and YFSETQ. This CDR3 is CASSTQGALNEQYF. CDR3 bases: TGCGCCAGCAGCACACAGGGGGCGTTAAACGAGCAGTACTTC.

This chain connects TRBV5-5 to TRBJ2-3; no definite D call. The CDR3 has 16 amino acids. The V and J ends lost 4 bases and 0 bases respectively, with 15 bases between them. Germline assignment: CDR1 SGHKS and CDR2 YYEKEE (reference sequence). The CDR3 protein is CASSPLRTSSTDTQYF. The CDR3 DNA follows: TGTGCCAGCAGCCCTCTACGGACCTCCAGCACAGATACGCAGTATTTT.

Comment on this clone: The junction departs from the called germline gene at one end, perhaps through a read error. This chain links TRBV7-2 with TRBJ1-5; D gene uncertain. From germline, CDR1 is SGHTA and CDR2 FQGNSA. The CDR3 is 14 residues long. The CDR3 nucleotides are TGTGCCAGCAGCTTAGTGGGTAGCGATCAGCCCCAGCATTTT. The encoded protein is CASSLVGSDQPQHF. Filled out from reference TRBV7-2 and TRBJ1-5, the complete variable domain reads GAGVSQSPSNKVTEKGKDVELRCDPISGHTALYWYRQSLGQGLEFLIYFQGNSAPDKSGLPSDRFSAERTGGSVSTLTIQRTQQEDSAVYLCASSLVGSDQPQHFGDGTRLSIL.

This chain connects TRBV7-2 to TRBJ1-5, with D perhaps TRBD1 (6 bases). The CDR3 extends over 14 amino acids. The V gene lost 3 bases and the J gene lost 5 bases, with 11 bases spanning the gap. CDR1 is SGHTA and CDR2 is FQGNSA in the germline V gene. CDR3 sequence (DNA): TGTGCCAGCAGCTTCGGGGGCGGTGATCAGCCCCAGCATTTT. It specifies CASSFGGGDQPQHF.

The CDR3 nucleotides read TGTGCCAGCAGTTTAGTGCAAGCCATTCAGGAGGAGCAGTACTTC. Translated: CASSLVQAIQEEQYF. The chain uses TRBV28 and TRBJ2-7, with D hard to call. CDR1 MDHEN and CDR2 SYDVKM come from the germline V gene. The germline V and J ends were trimmed by 2 bases and 7 bases, with 18 bases remaining between them. The CDR3 has 15 residues.

J is TRBJ1-5 and V is TRBV7-2; tentatively, D is TRBD1 (6 bases). V lost 1 base, J lost 7 bases, and 14 bases lay in between. The CDR3 loop spans 15 amino acids. The germline V gene has CDR1 SGHTA and CDR2 FQGNSA. CDR3 sequence reads: CASSLGQGRRQPQHF. The CDR3 nucleotides read TGTGCCAGCAGCTTAGGCCAGGGGCGGAGGCAGCCCCAGCATTTT.

The rearrangement uses TRBV7-6 and TRBJ1-2; D remains unclear. The CDR3 loop spans 16 amino acids. The germline V gene has CDR1 SGHVS and CDR2 FNYEAQ. V lost 2 bases and J lost 4, with 17 bases in between. CDR3 bases: TGTGCCAGCAGCTTATATGGGGAGGGAGTAACCTATGGCTACACCTTC. Translated, it gives CASSLYGEGVTYGYTF.

The J gene is TRBJ1-2, the V gene TRBV30; D is undetermined. Trimming left V 0 bases short and J 2 bases short, with 10 bases between. This CDR3 is 14 amino acids long. Germline loops: CDR1 GTSNPN, CDR2 SVGIG (reference sequence). DNA of the CDR3: TGTGCCTGGAGTGTCCTCAATGGGAACTATGGCTACACCTTC. This gives the protein CAWSVLNGNYGYTF.

The chain employs TRBV2 and TRBJ1-2; D gene ambiguous. This CDR3 spans 15 amino acids. V was clipped by 1 base and J by 8 bases, with 17 bases between them. Germline lookup yields CDR1 SNHLY and CDR2 FYNNEI. CDR3 protein: CASSEGMVQIRGYTF. For the CDR3, the DNA is TGTGCCAGCAGTGAAGGGATGGTTCAAATAAGGGGCTACACCTTC.

The V call is TRBV5-6, the J call TRBJ1-3; 9 bases line up with TRBD1. The CDR3 runs 15 residues. Germline values: CDR1 SGHDT, CDR2 YYEEEE. Trimming removed 5 bases from V and 9 bases from J; junction bases left unmatched: 12. CDR3 nucleotide sequence: TGTGCCAGCAGTTCTAGGGACAGGGCCTGGGGCACCATATATTTT. This sequence encodes CASSSRDRAWGTIYF.

The V gene is TRBV30, the J gene TRBJ1-5; 11 nucleotides match TRBD1. This CDR3 spans 15 amino acids. With 1 base clipped from V and 6 bases from J, the junction kept 5 bases outside the gene matches. The germline CDR1 and CDR2 sequences are GTSNPN and SVGIG (reference sequence). In DNA, the CDR3 is TGTGCCTGGAGTGGGACAGGGGGCGCGGGTCAGCCCCAGCATTTT. This sequence encodes CAWSGTGGAGQPQHF.